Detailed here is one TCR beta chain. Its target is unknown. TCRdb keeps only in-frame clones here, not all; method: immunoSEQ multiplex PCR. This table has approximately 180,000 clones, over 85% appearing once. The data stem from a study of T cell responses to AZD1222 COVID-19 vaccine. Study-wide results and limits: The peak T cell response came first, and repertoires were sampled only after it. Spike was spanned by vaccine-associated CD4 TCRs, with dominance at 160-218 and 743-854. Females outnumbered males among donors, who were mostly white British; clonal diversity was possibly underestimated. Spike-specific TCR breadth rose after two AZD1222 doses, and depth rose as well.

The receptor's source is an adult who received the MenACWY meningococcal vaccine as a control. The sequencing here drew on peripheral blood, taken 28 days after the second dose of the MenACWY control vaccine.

The CDR3 DNA reads TGTGCCAGCAGCTTAGCTCCGACTAGCGGGAGTTTGGAGACCCAGTACTTC. It encodes CASSLAPTSGSLETQYF. The V and J genes are TRBV7-9 and TRBJ2-5; 12 nucleotides match TRBD2. Unmatched junction bases numbered 7, after V lost 0 bases and J lost 5 bases. CDR3 size: 17 residues. The germline gives CDR1 SEHNR, CDR2 FQNEAQ (reference sequence). The variable domain in full, completed from reference TRBV7-9 and TRBJ2-5, reads DTGVSQNPRHKITKRGQNVTFRCDPISEHNRLYWYRQTLGQGPEFLTYFQNEAQLEKSRLLSDRFSAERPKGSFSTLEIQRTEQGDSAMYLCASSLAPTSGSLETQYFGPGTRLLVL.